This T cell receptor beta chain was recovered during a study of response to subunit inactivated influenza vaccine. TCRdb recomputed calls from the RT-PCR reads with MiXCR, one row per CDR3 protein. Of roughly 550,000 distinct CDR3 sequences in the sample, approximately 22% were seen once. These data were likewise used in another study, on T cells expressing NK-cell markers. From that second work: The authors made TCR beta cDNA libraries by 5'RACE template switching. This switching added a universal primer site and UMIs. About 1.0-8% of CD8+ T cells in about six donors belonged to dominant NKG2C+ clonotypes. These clonotypes also led the CD3+CD56-NKG2C+ fraction in a handful of donors.

Material: CD4+ T cells sorted from PBMCs, obtained 12 days after vaccination. The TCR originated in a man in his fifties or sixties who received an inactivated influenza vaccine.

CDR3 DNA sequence: TGCAGTGCTACGGACAAACTGAACACTGAAGCTTTCTTT. It yields the protein CSATDKLNTEAFF. V usage is TRBV20-1 and J usage is TRBJ1-1; possibly TRBD1 for D (5 bases). The CDR3 has 13 amino acids. The V gene lost 4 bases and the J gene lost 0 bases, with 9 bases spanning the gap. CDR1 DFQATT and CDR2 SNEGSKA come from the germline V gene (reference sequence).